The 26 T cell receptor beta chains below come from one sample, sequenced in a study of shared T cell receptors in the human thymus. Profiling relied on immunoSEQ multiplex PCR, and the TCRdb table lists in-frame clones only, not all of them. This sample yields over 65,000 clones, of which about 95% are seen a single time; less than 0.04% belongs to the top ten. Material: thymocytes. The receptors stem from a human donor.

Here the CDR3 DNA reads TGCAGTGCACTAAGCGGGGGGGAGCAGTACTTC. Translation: CSALSGGEQYF. The gene calls are TRBV20-1 and TRBJ2-7, with 9 nucleotides matching TRBD2. This CDR3 is 11 amino acids long. Germline CDR1 reads DFQATT; CDR2 reads SNEGSKA (reference sequence). With V trimmed by 6 bases and J by 7 bases, 4 bases remained unmatched.

The V gene is TRBV15, the J gene TRBJ2-2, with a possible D match to TRBD1 (6 bases). Per the germline V gene, CDR1 is LNHNV and CDR2 is YYDKDF (reference sequence). The V gene lost 0 bases and the J gene lost 3 bases, with 20 bases spanning the gap. The CDR3 covers 19 residues. CDR3 coding DNA: TGTGCCACCAGCAGAGATCGGTGGGGGCTATCATCGGACACCGGGGAGCTGTTTTTT. Residues: CATSRDRWGLSSDTGELFF.

This rearrangement joins TRBV5-1 to TRBJ1-4, with 8 nucleotides matching TRBD1. V shed 3 bases and J 10 bases; nucleotides not matched to a gene: 20. Germline CDR1 is SGHRS and CDR2 is YFSETQ. This CDR3 has 18 residues. CDR3 in amino acids: CASSSSLYSPGGGGKLFF. The CDR3 DNA follows: TGCGCCAGCAGCTCAAGCTTATACTCCCCAGGGGGCGGTGGAAAACTGTTTTTT.

The chain employs TRBV29-1 and TRBJ2-5; D uncertain. Germline values: CDR1 SQVTM, CDR2 ANQGSEA. This CDR3 contains 14 residues. The ends were cut back, 5 bases at V and 0 bases at J, with 13 bases in the middle. The CDR3 protein is CSVYSRFDQETQYF. As DNA, the CDR3 is TGCAGCGTTTATAGTCGGTTCGACCAAGAGACCCAGTACTTC.

The V gene is TRBV27, the J gene TRBJ2-7; 7 bases are a match to TRBD2. Germline values: CDR1 MNHEY, CDR2 SMNVEV (reference sequence). J lost 2 bases, V lost 4 bases, and 8 bases had no gene match. CDR3 length: 15 amino acids. CDR3 coding DNA: TGTGCCAGCAGTTCAATAAGACTAGCTCCCTACGAGCAGTACTTC. Encoded protein: CASSSIRLAPYEQYF.

This clone was seen once. The chain is built from TRBV11-2 and TRBJ2-3, with 13 bases that match TRBD2. Trimming cost V 2 bases and J 3 bases; bases outside gene matches: 5. The CDR3 sequence is 17 residues long. Germline assignment: CDR1 SGHAT and CDR2 FQNNGV. The CDR3 DNA reads as TGTGCCAGCAGCTTACGACTAGCGGGGGGTCGAACAGATACGCAGTATTTT. Translating gives CASSLRLAGGRTDTQYF.

The chain carries TRBV11-2 and TRBJ2-7; weak D call: TRBD1 (6 bases). The CDR3 is made up of 15 amino acids. CDR1 is SGHAT, CDR2 FQNNGV, per germline. V lost 3 bases and J 0 bases, leaving 12 bases between the germline ends. The CDR3 DNA reads as TGTGCCAGCAGCTTCCGACAGGCAAACTCCTACGAGCAGTACTTC. Protein sequence: CASSFRQANSYEQYF.

The rearrangement links TRBV5-1 to TRBJ2-5; unclear D gene. The J call may be in error: the DNA end matches TRBJ2-7 better. The CDR3 contains 15 residues. The germline V gene has CDR1 SGHRS and CDR2 YFSETQ. CDR3 nucleotide sequence: TGCGCCAGCAGCTTGGATCATGGAGCCTCCTACGAGCAGTACTTC. Translation gives CASSLDHGASYEQYF.

The V and J genes are TRBV30 and TRBJ2-1; 10 bases map to TRBD2. The CDR3 contains 14 residues. Germline CDR1 reads GTSNPN; CDR2 reads SVGIG (reference sequence). The V segment lost 1 base and the J segment 8 bases; nucleotides outside the gene matches: 5. The CDR3 here is CAWSAAGGPDEQFF. CDR3 DNA: TGTGCCTGGAGTGCAGCGGGGGGGCCGGATGAGCAGTTCTTC.

V and J are TRBV19 and TRBJ1-3; D is unresolved. The V end lost 8 bases, the J end lost 0 bases, and 11 bases lay between the germline ends. Germline V CDR1 and CDR2: LNHDA, SQIVND (reference sequence). This CDR3 spans 14 amino acids. The CDR3 is CASSRVISGNTIYF. CDR3 DNA sequence: TGTGCCAGTTCCCGAGTTATCTCTGGAAACACCATATATTTT.

This chain uses TRBV6-5 with TRBJ2-1; no clear D. V gave up 5 bases and J gave up 6 bases, with 8 bases separating them. Germline V gene data show CDR1 as MNHEY and CDR2 as SVGAGI. There are 12 residues in the CDR3. For the CDR3, the DNA is TGTGCCAGCAGTCTGGGCCCCAATGAGCAGTTCTTC. This encodes CASSLGPNEQFF.

V and J are TRBV7-3 and TRBJ2-6, with D possibly TRBD1 on 5 matching bases. V lost 2 bases, J lost 1 base, and 9 bases lay in between. Germline assignment: CDR1 SGHTA and CDR2 FQGTGA. CDR3 size: 16 residues. CDR3 coding DNA: TGTGCCAGCAGCTTACCTGGGGCGTCTGGGGCCAACGTCCTGACTTTC. Its protein product is CASSLPGASGANVLTF.

The V gene is TRBV28, the J gene TRBJ1-6, with 9 bases that match TRBD1. CDR3 length equals 14 residues. Germline V lookup: CDR1 MDHEN, CDR2 SYDVKM. V lost 4 bases and J lost 9; bases outside the gene matches: 4. Written as DNA, the CDR3 is TGTGCCAGCAGTTCGACAGGGGGTGGTTCACCCCTCCACTTT. It translates to CASSSTGGGSPLHF.

A single count supports this clone. The chain links TRBV7-7 to TRBJ2-1, with D perhaps matching TRBD1 or TRBD2 (5 bases each). This CDR3 has 14 amino acids. Between the trimmed V and J ends, which lost 0 bases and 6 bases, there was a span of 9 bases. CDR1 SSHAT and CDR2 FNYEAQ come from the germline V gene (reference sequence). As DNA, the CDR3 is TGTGCCAGCAGCTTAGCGGGGGTATTCAATGAGCAGTTCTTC. Its protein is CASSLAGVFNEQFF.

This chain joins TRBV29-1 and TRBJ2-3; TRBD1 matches at 9 bases. Trimming cost V 6 bases and J 6 bases; bases outside gene matches: 10. CDR1 and CDR2 (germline): SQVTM, ANQGSEA. This CDR3 is 14 amino acids long. CDR3 DNA: TGCAGCGTCCCCGGGACAGGGATAAGGGATACGCAGTATTTT. Translated, it gives CSVPGTGIRDTQYF.

The V call is TRBV23-1, the J call TRBJ1-3; D is unclear. TRBV23-1 is reported as an ORF; its role is uncertain. There are 15 residues in the CDR3. The germline V and J ends were trimmed by 5 bases and 2 bases, with 13 bases remaining between them. The CDR3 spells CASSTMKRAGNTIYF. CDR3 in DNA: TGCGCCAGCAGTACCATGAAGAGGGCTGGAAACACCATATATTTT.

This clone has a single count. The J gene is TRBJ1-3, the V gene TRBV9, with no clear D. V lost 6 bases and J lost 3, with 10 bases in between. CDR3 length: 13 amino acids. Per the germline V gene, CDR1 is SGDLS and CDR2 is YYNGEE. Written as DNA, the CDR3 is TGTGCCAGCACCTCTACCTTTGGAAACACCATATATTTT. Its translation is CASTSTFGNTIYF.

The rearrangement links TRBV18 to TRBJ1-2, with TRBD1 matching over 8 bases. The CDR3 sequence is 14 residues long. Germline V gene data show CDR1 as KGHSH and CDR2 as LQKENI. V was clipped by 1 base and J by 4 bases; unmatched bases: 2. The CDR3 sequence is CASSPRDRLYGYTF. In DNA, the CDR3 is TGTGCCAGCTCACCACGGGACAGGCTCTATGGCTACACCTTC.

The J gene is TRBJ1-6, the V gene TRBV5-1; D gene unclear. The V gene's germline CDR1 is SGHRS and CDR2 YFSETQ. This CDR3 spans 15 amino acids. Trimming took off 0 bases at V and 1 base at J, with 5 bases between the two ends. The chain's CDR3 is CASSLEGSYNSPLHF. Here the CDR3 DNA reads TGCGCCAGCAGCTTGGAAGGGTCCTATAATTCACCCCTCCACTTT.

The chain carries TRBV27 and TRBJ1-2; D gene unclear. The CDR3 has 11 residues. In germline, CDR1 is MNHEY, CDR2 SMNVEV (reference sequence). Trimming took 6 bases from V and 9 from J, leaving 11 bases between them. This CDR3 is CASRTSWRYTF. CDR3 DNA: TGTGCCAGCAGGACCTCGTGGCGCTACACCTTC.

This rearrangement joins TRBV10-3 to TRBJ2-2; the match to TRBD1 covers 9 bases. The V gene end was trimmed by 7 bases and the J gene end by 5 bases; junction bases not matched to a gene: 14. This CDR3 is 17 amino acids long. Germline loops: CDR1 ENHRY, CDR2 SYGVKD. The CDR3: CAITKSDGTGLTGELFF. The CDR3 bases are TGTGCCATCACCAAGAGCGATGGGACAGGGTTAACCGGGGAGCTGTTTTTT.

This chain uses TRBV7-3 with TRBJ2-2; TRBD2 matches 11 bases. The CDR3 sequence is 18 residues long. The junction had 12 bases not matched to a gene; V was cut back by 2 bases and J by 7 bases. CDR1 and CDR2 (germline): SGHTA, FQGTGA. The CDR3 nucleotides are TGTGCCAGCAGCTTAGGGGTCCGACTAGCGGGGCGGATCGGGGAGCTGTTTTTT. It codes for CASSLGVRLAGRIGELFF.

This clone is a singleton in its sample. The chain combines TRBV10-3 with TRBJ2-5; 7 nucleotides line up with TRBD1. V lost 5 bases, J lost 5 bases, and 11 bases stayed unmatched. The CDR3 has 15 amino acids. Germline loops: CDR1 ENHRY, CDR2 SYGVKD. The CDR3 DNA follows: TGTGCCATCAGTAAATACAGGGGTTGGGGGGAGACCCAGTACTTC. This encodes CAISKYRGWGETQYF.

This clone was observed a handful of times. V usage is TRBV7-3 and J usage is TRBJ2-3; 11 bases are shared with TRBD2. The CDR3 runs 16 residues. Germline V lookup: CDR1 SGHTA, CDR2 FQGTGA. The junction had 5 bases not matched to a gene; V was cut back by 5 bases and J by 1 base. As DNA, the CDR3 is TGTGCCAGCAGCCCAAAGACTAGCGGGGGCACAGATACGCAGTATTTT. The encoded protein is CASSPKTSGGTDTQYF.

This sequence joins TRBV7-6 and TRBJ1-6; perhaps TRBD1 as D (6 bases). Trimming removed 5 bases from V and 8 bases from J, with 28 bases in between. This CDR3 has 19 residues. Germline V gives CDR1 SGHVS, CDR2 FNYEAQ. The CDR3 here is CASSTNGPFTDSQDSPLHF. CDR3 in DNA: TGTGCCAGCAGCACTAACGGACCATTTACGGACAGCCAGGATTCACCCCTCCACTTT.

V gene TRBV4-1 combines with J gene TRBJ2-1; D ambiguous. The CDR3 spans 13 residues. Trimming took 5 bases from V and 4 from J, leaving 9 bases between them. CDR1 and CDR2 (germline): MGHRA, YSYEKL. CDR3 bases: TGCGCCAGCAGCAGGGAACCTTACAATGAGCAGTTCTTC. Amino acids: CASSREPYNEQFF.